A single sample gave rise to the 23 T cell receptor beta chains below, sequenced in a study of CD8 T cells in ankylosing spondylitis (dated by TCRdb to about 2017). Receptors were amplified or captured by 5' RACE. The run used an Illumina HiSeq 2500. The public reads were run again by TCRdb, first through fastp at Q25 and then through MiXCR, and only productive beta chains were kept. Rows merge per CDR3 protein into single entries with the most common DNA and genes. A total of 150,000 to 250,000 distinct CDR3 sequences appear in this sample, roughly 13% of them only once. The ten largest clonotypes hold approximately 15% of the sample. The sample taken for sequencing was blood, either unsorted or a sorted T cell fraction (not recorded which). The source is a male donor with ankylosing spondylitis or in good health (not recorded which).

This clonotype was detected only a few times. The genes are TRBV6-1 and TRBJ2-1, with TRBD2 matching over 9 bases. CDR3 length equals 15 residues. The V gene's germline CDR1 is MNHNS and CDR2 SASEGT. J was trimmed by 5 bases and V by 2 bases; bases with no gene match: 4. The CDR3 region is CASSERLAENNEQFF. The DNA for the CDR3 is TGTGCCAGCAGTGAAAGACTAGCGGAAAACAATGAGCAGTTCTTC.

The table lists this clonotype with a count of one. A much larger clone sits a single nucleotide away, making a read error possible. The chain joins TRBV11-2 to TRBJ2-5; D is uncertain. The CDR3 runs 13 residues. Per the germline V gene, CDR1 is SGHAT and CDR2 is FQNNGV. This chain's CDR3 is CDSSPTIEETQYF. DNA of the CDR3: TGTGACAGCAGTCCTACAATCGAAGAGACCCAGTACTTC. The full variable domain, completed using reference TRBV11-2 and TRBJ2-5, is EAGVAQSPRYKIIEKRQSVAFWCNPISGHATLYWYQQILGQGPKLLIQFQNNGVVDDSQLPKDRFSAERLKGVDSTLKIQPAKLEDSAVYLCDSSPTIEETQYFGPGTRLLVL.

A few counts support this clonotype. This rearrangement joins TRBV7-9 to TRBJ2-1; 9 bases align to TRBD2. J gave up 0 bases and V 8 bases, and 5 bases lay outside the gene matches. Germline V lookup: CDR1 SEHNR, CDR2 FQNEAQ (reference sequence). CDR3 length equals 15 residues. The CDR3, as DNA: TGTGCCAGCGGGACTAGCCTTAGCTCCTACAATGAGCAGTTCTTC. Protein sequence: CASGTSLSSYNEQFF.

The genes are TRBV5-1 and TRBJ2-5; D is ambiguous. Germline CDR1 and CDR2: SGHRS and YFSETQ. Trimming shortened V by 1 base and J by 2 bases, and 15 bases separated the two germline ends. There are 16 residues in the CDR3. The CDR3, as DNA: TGCGCCAGCAGCTTGTACCGGCCAGGAGATCAAGAGACCCAGTACTTC. Protein product: CASSLYRPGDQETQYF.

This sequence joins TRBV20-1 and TRBJ2-1; D is possibly TRBD2 (6 bases). V was cut by 5 bases and J by 5 bases, with 19 bases left in between. CDR3 length: 15 residues. Per the germline V gene, CDR1 is DFQATT and CDR2 is SNEGSKA (reference sequence). CDR3 bases: TGCAGTGCTTGGGTAGAAATAGCGGCCAACAATGAGCAGTTCTTC. Residues: CSAWVEIAANNEQFF.

The rearrangement joins TRBV14 to TRBJ2-1; TRBD2 matches at 10 bases. Germline V gene lookup returns CDR1 SGHDN and CDR2 FVKESK. V shed 4 bases, J shed 5 bases, and the junction held 11 bases outside the gene matches. This CDR3 is 17 amino acids long. The CDR3 region is CASSRTPLAGSHNEQFF. CDR3 DNA sequence: TGTGCCAGCAGCCGTACCCCACTAGCGGGATCTCACAATGAGCAGTTCTTC.

This clonotype was detected only a few times. This chain joins TRBV14 and TRBJ2-7, with D possibly TRBD1 on 5 matching bases. V was pared by 4 bases and J by 4 bases, with 11 bases between. The germline gives CDR1 SGHDN, CDR2 FVKESK. The CDR3 is made up of 13 amino acids. The CDR3, as DNA: TGTGCCAGCAGCCGCGACAGCTTTTACGAGCAGTACTTC. It specifies CASSRDSFYEQYF.

The chain uses TRBV4-1 and TRBJ2-1; 7 bases are shared with TRBD2. The CDR3 loop spans 17 amino acids. The ends lost 1 base at V and 0 bases at J; junction bases unmatched: 6. Germline V gene lookup returns CDR1 MGHRA and CDR2 YSYEKL. CDR3 residues: CASSQGLALSSYNEQFF. DNA for the CDR3: TGCGCCAGCAGCCAAGGACTAGCTTTGAGCTCCTACAATGAGCAGTTCTTC.

This clonotype was detected only once. The chain couples TRBV7-9 to TRBJ2-1; the match to TRBD2 covers 8 bases. The CDR3 contains 15 residues. J lost 6 bases, V lost 2 bases, and 6 bases had no gene match. Per germline, CDR1 SEHNR and CDR2 FQNEAQ (reference sequence). The CDR3 DNA reads as TGTGCCAGCAGCTTAACACTAGCGGCCACCAATGAGCAGTTCTTC. It yields the protein CASSLTLAATNEQFF.

There are a few counts of this clonotype. This chain links TRBV7-8 with TRBJ1-5; D unclear. This CDR3 has 15 amino acids. The V gene lost 5 bases and the J gene lost 6 bases, with 17 bases spanning the gap. Germline-derived CDR1 and CDR2 are SGHVS and FQNEAQ. CDR3 loop: CASSPSGRPGQPQHF. The CDR3 DNA follows: TGTGCCAGCAGCCCCTCGGGGAGGCCGGGTCAGCCCCAGCATTTT.

This clonotype was counted between two and nine times. The chain has TRBV6-5 and TRBJ2-3; a possible D gene is TRBD2 (5 bases). In germline, CDR1 is MNHEY, CDR2 SVGAGI. V lost 9 bases and J 4 bases, leaving 14 bases between the germline ends. The CDR3 has 13 amino acids. CDR3 nucleotides: TGTGCCAGTAGCAGGAGGATCGCAGATACGCAGTATTTT. This encodes CASSRRIADTQYF.

This clonotype was observed many times. CDR3 DNA: TGTGCCAGCAGCTGGACAGATTCTAAGGAAGAGCAGTACTTC. Its translation: CASSWTDSKEEQYF. V usage is TRBV13 and J usage is TRBJ2-7, with a tentative D call TRBD1 (6 bases). The CDR3 has 14 residues. The germline V and J ends were trimmed by 4 bases and 7 bases, with 17 bases remaining between them. Germline CDR1 PRHDT, CDR2 FYEKMQ (reference sequence).

This clonotype was counted ten times or more. The chain links TRBV12-3 or TRBV12-4 to TRBJ2-7; 8 bases map to TRBD2. With 4 bases clipped from V and 3 bases from J, the junction kept 8 bases outside the gene matches. The CDR3 loop spans 15 amino acids. CDR3 coding DNA: TGTGCCAGCAGTTCCCCGGGACTAGGTATCTACGAGCAGTACTTC. Its translation is CASSSPGLGIYEQYF.

This clonotype was seen more than once but under ten times. The junction departs from germline at one end; a sequencing error may be responsible. The chain links TRBV12-3 or TRBV12-4 to TRBJ1-1; a possible D gene is TRBD1 (6 bases). This CDR3 is built from 11 residues. The CDR3 region is CASTINRVRIF. The CDR3 DNA reads as TGTGCCAGCACCATTAACAGGGTCAGGATCTTT.

In its sample, this clonotype was seen a few times. V usage is TRBV7-9 and J usage is TRBJ1-6; D gene unclear. The CDR3 runs to 15 residues. The germline V gene has CDR1 SEHNR and CDR2 FQNEAQ (reference sequence). Trimming removed 5 bases at V and 5 bases at J, with 13 bases between. The CDR3 coding sequence is TGTGCCAGCAGCCCAAAAGTGATCAATAATTCACCCCTCCACTTT. Translation: CASSPKVINNSPLHF.

This clonotype was recorded a few times. The chain combines TRBV11-2 with TRBJ2-1, with TRBD2 identical over 13 bases. J was trimmed by 7 bases and V by 3 bases; bases with no gene match: 3. The CDR3 loop spans 15 amino acids. The germline gives CDR1 SGHAT, CDR2 FQNNGV. In nucleotides, the CDR3 is TGTGCCAGCAGCTTCCGGACTAGCGGGAGTAATGAGCAGTTCTTC. Protein sequence: CASSFRTSGSNEQFF.

V gene TRBV12-3 or TRBV12-4 combines with J gene TRBJ1-5; tentative D call: TRBD1 (5 bases). V was shortened by 1 base and J by 5 bases, with 12 bases between the two germline ends. The CDR3 sequence is 15 residues long. The CDR3 DNA reads TGTGCCAGCAGTTTAGGGGAATGGGGGTATCAGCCCCAGCATTTT. Its translation is CASSLGEWGYQPQHF.

This clonotype has only a few counts. The CDR3 loop reads CASSLGRELNEQYF. CDR3 in DNA: TGCGCCAGCAGCTTGGGGCGGGAGCTAAATGAGCAGTACTTC. The chain links TRBV5-1 to TRBJ2-7; 7 bases map to TRBD2. Germline V CDR1 and CDR2: SGHRS, YFSETQ. This CDR3 region has 14 residues. Germline trimming cut 0 bases from V and 7 bases from J; bases unmatched to any gene: 7.

In regard to this clonotype: Compared with germline, one end of the junction differs, possibly owing to a read error. V gene TRBV4-1 combines with J gene TRBJ1-2; the D gene is possibly TRBD1 (5 bases). The CDR3 has 14 residues. Germline V gene data show CDR1 as MGHRA and CDR2 as YSYEKL. DNA of the CDR3: TGCGCCAGCAGCACCGGGACCTGGGGCTATGACTACACCTTC. It encodes CASSTGTWGYDYTF.

This clonotype was detected only a few times. The chain uses TRBV11-1 and TRBJ2-1; 13 bases line up with TRBD2. V lost 6 bases, J lost 0 bases, and 8 bases stayed unmatched. Germline CDR1 reads SGHAT; CDR2 reads FQDESV (reference sequence). The CDR3 runs 18 residues. CDR3 residues: CASSLLAGGPDSYNEQFF. As DNA, the CDR3 is TGTGCCAGCAGTCTACTAGCGGGAGGGCCGGACTCCTACAATGAGCAGTTCTTC. The full variable domain, with the rest looked up from reference TRBV11-1 and TRBJ2-1, is EAEVAQSPRYKITEKSQAVAFWCDPISGHATLYWYRQILGQGPELLVQFQDESVVDDSQLPKDRFSAERLKGVDSTLKIQPAELGDSAMYLCASSLLAGGPDSYNEQFFGPGTRLTVL.

This clonotype appeared a few times. The rearrangement uses TRBV4-1 and TRBJ1-3, with D maybe TRBD1 (5 bases). The germline V gene has CDR1 MGHRA and CDR2 YSYEKL. The CDR3 is 17 residues long. Trimming removed 5 bases at V and 0 bases at J, with 17 bases between. CDR3 sequence (DNA): TGCGCCAGCAGCGACACCGGGGCGCTGAGCTCTGGAAACACCATATATTTT. This sequence encodes CASSDTGALSSGNTIYF.

This sequence joins TRBV9 and TRBJ1-4; D not certain. The CDR3 has 15 residues. Germline assignment: CDR1 SGDLS and CDR2 YYNGEE. V was cut by 0 bases and J by 6 bases, with 12 bases left in between. The CDR3 nucleotides are TGTGCCAGCAGCGTAGCTGGCAGTTTGGATGAAAAACTGTTTTTT. The encoded protein is CASSVAGSLDEKLFF.

In its sample, this clonotype was seen a few times. The genes are TRBV14 and TRBJ2-4, with no clear D. This CDR3 is 13 amino acids long. V lost 1 base to trimming and J lost 10 bases, with 11 bases between them. Germline V gene lookup returns CDR1 SGHDN and CDR2 FVKESK. As DNA, the CDR3 is TGTGCCAGCAGCCAAGGGGCCACCGGGATTCAGTACTTC. Amino acids: CASSQGATGIQYF.